Described below is a single T cell receptor beta chain sequence and its context. The data were obtained in a study of blood T cell repertoires in COVID-19. Turning to the study itself: T cells, B-cell-depleted T cells, or PBMCs provided the cDNA or gDNA that served as material.

This CDR3 spans 13 amino acids. Germline-derived CDR1 and CDR2 are MNHNS and SASEGT. V shed 3 bases, J shed 12 bases, and the junction held 8 bases outside the gene matches. Source study methods: Reference gene primer amplification yielded estimated nucleated cell counts. Libraries were prepared by immunoSEQ multiplex PCR; TCRdb keeps only in-frame clonotypes and omits some of them. The DNA gave D and trimming, while V, J and clone size come from that table. The top ten clones hold approximately 13% of a sample with about 240,000 clones, approximately 85% of them seen once. The rearrangement links TRBV6-1 to TRBJ1-5; 7 nucleotides match TRBD1. Sequenced sample: peripheral blood. This TCR was recovered from a man older than 75 with acute or convalescent COVID-19. The chain's CDR3 is CASSDRGLLYQHF. The CDR3 nucleotides are TGTGCCAGCAGTGACAGGGGGTTGCTATACCAGCATTTT.